This T cell receptor (beta chain) was captured by sequencing in a study of CD8+ T cells in alopecia areata. CDR1 and CDR2 (germline): SGDLS, YYNGEE. The CDR3 sequence is 15 residues long. The germline V and J ends were trimmed by 1 base and 9 bases, with 14 bases remaining between them. Sample treatment: oral pan-JAK inhibitor, 5-10 mg twice daily. TCR sequencing used cDNA made by reverse transcription of extracted RNA. The protocol was immunoSEQ multiplex PCR, while the TCRdb copy is restricted to in-frame clones and leaves out a portion. The sample holds 270,000 or so clones, 58% seen once. This chain connects TRBV9 to TRBJ1-6; D perhaps matches TRBD1 (6 bases). Sequences were derived from CD4+ T cells sorted from blood, sampled at week 24, from a patient treated with tofacitinib. This receptor was identified in a human donor with alopecia areata. CDR3 sequence: CASSVTGGGGSPLHF. The CDR3, as DNA: TGTGCCAGCAGCGTAACGGGGGGCGGAGGTTCACCCCTCCACTTT.